This is a list of T cell receptor beta chains from one sample in a study of molecular identifiers for immune sequencing clone quantification. TCRdb re-analysed the PCR reads in MiXCR, keeping a single row per CDR3 protein. Here the sample spans about 640,000 distinct CDR3 sequences, about 20% being singletons. The sample was naive CD8+ T cells from blood, with Jurkat cell RNA spiked in. The source of these receptors is a human donor in good health. Some libraries in this study had Jurkat cell RNA spiked in. Both conserved end residues are part of each CDR3. The D gene is left open where the match is weak. The size field is filled for only some rows; it gives once, few, many or a size class.

clone_size,d_call,j_call,v_call,cdr3_nt,cdr3_aa
few,TRBD1,TRBJ2-7,TRBV7-9,TGTGCCAGCAGCCAAGGGACAGGGGAGGGCGAGCAGTACTTC,CASSQGTGEGEQYF
many,-,TRBJ2-7,TRBV5-1,TGCGCCAGCAGCTCGGAACAGGGGACTCGGGGCTACGAGCAGTACTTC,CASSSEQGTRGYEQYF
few,-,TRBJ1-1,TRBV7-9,TGTGCCAGCAGCTCGAGAACAGACATTGAAGCTTTCTTT,CASSSRTDIEAFF
many,-,TRBJ2-2,TRBV11-2,TGTGCCAGCAGCTTAGTCTACGCGAACACCGGGGAGCTGTTTTTT,CASSLVYANTGELFF
many,-,TRBJ2-7,TRBV28,TGTGCCAGCAGTCAAAAGCGGGCCCCCTACGAGCAGTACTTC,CASSQKRAPYEQYF
few,-,TRBJ2-5,TRBV6-2/TRBV6-3,TGTGCCAGTACCACCTCCCTAGCTGAAGAGACCCAGTACTTC,CASTTSLAEETQYF
few,-,TRBJ2-5,TRBV27,TGTGCCAGCAGTCCAGTGGGTCCAGAGACCCAGTACTTC,CASSPVGPETQYF
many,-,TRBJ2-7,TRBV12-3/TRBV12-4,TGTGCCAGTCGTTTGGGGGGGGCCTTATGGGAGCAGTACTTC,CASRLGGALWEQYF
many,-,TRBJ1-5,TRBV20-1,TGCAGTGCTAACGAGAAAGGACAGCATTCCGTGGGGGATCAGCCCCAGCATTTT,CSANEKGQHSVGDQPQHF
-,-,TRBJ2-3,TRBV30,TGTGCCTGGAGTGTTTCAGCGTTCGGCACAGATACGCAGTATTTT,CAWSVSAFGTDTQYF
-,-,TRBJ2-1,TRBV21-1,TGTGCCAGCAGCGCTGGAGGGACCCACAATGAGCGGTTCTTC,CASSAGGTHNERFF
-,-,TRBJ2-7,TRBV27,TGTGCCAGCAGTTTGACAGGGAGGGCGTACGAGCAGTACTTC,CASSLTGRAYEQYF
many,-,TRBJ1-6,TRBV9,TGTGCCAGCAGCGTAGGAGCGGGAATTTATTCACCCCTCCACTTT,CASSVGAGIYSPLHF
-,-,TRBJ2-7,TRBV20-1,TGCAGTGCTAGAGATTGGGAGCAGGATAACTACGAGCAGTACTTC,CSARDWEQDNYEQYF
once,TRBD1,TRBJ2-7,TRBV5-3,TGTGCCAGCAGCTTCCAGTCCGGGACAGGTACCTCCTACGAGCAGTACTTC,CASSFQSGTGTSYEQYF
-,-,TRBJ2-7,TRBV19,TGTGCCAGTAGTCTACACATTGCCTACGAGCAGTACTTC,CASSLHIAYEQYF
many,TRBD1,TRBJ1-5,TRBV19,TGTGCCAGTAGTATAGGCGACAGGGGTAGCAATCAGCCCCAGCATTTT,CASSIGDRGSNQPQHF
many,TRBD2,TRBJ2-7,TRBV5-1,TGCGCCAGCAGCGTAGAGACTAGCGGGACCCTCTACGAGCAGTACTTC,CASSVETSGTLYEQYF
many,-,TRBJ2-6,TRBV10-2,TGCGCCAGCAGCTCACCGAGCTCTGGGGCCAACGTCCTGACTTTC,CASSSPSSGANVLTF
many,-,TRBJ2-3,TRBV21-1,TGTGCCAGCAGCAAAGTTTGGGCCCTAGCGGGGGCTACGCAGTATTTT,CASSKVWALAGATQYF
few,-,TRBJ2-1,TRBV5-6,TGTGCCAGCAGCCCAGGCCCGGGGGCCTACAATGAGCAGTTCTTC,CASSPGPGAYNEQFF
-,-,TRBJ2-2,TRBV28,TGTGCCAGCAGTTTCGGGAGAACCGGGGAGCTGCTTTTT,CASSFGRTGELLF